These 26 T cell receptor beta chains share one sample of origin, sequenced in a study of cytomegalovirus exposure and HLA in healthy donors. PCR involved 60 Vbeta and 13 Jbeta primers. Data came from immunoSEQ multiplex PCR; TCRdb stores just in-frame clones and leaves some out. In the table there are approximately 160,000 clones, around 72% of which are singletons. The sequenced sample was PBMCs. All receptors derive from a woman between 35 and 50 years old in good health and CMV-seropositive.

The chain carries TRBV19 and TRBJ2-4, with 10 bases lining up with TRBD1. CDR1 and CDR2 from the germline V gene are LNHDA and SQIVND (reference sequence). V shed 1 base and J 7 bases; nucleotides not matched to a gene: 4. The length of the CDR3 is 15 residues. This chain's CDR3 is CASSIVRGQGNIQYF. The CDR3, as DNA: TGTGCCAGTAGTATAGTCAGGGGACAGGGGAACATTCAGTACTTC. Full variable domain (missing parts from reference TRBV19 and TRBJ2-4): DGGITQSPKYLFRKEGQNVTLSCEQNLNHDAMYWYRQDPGQGLRLIYYSQIVNDFQKGDIAEGYSVSREKKESFPLTVTSAQKNPTAFYLCASSIVRGQGNIQYFGAGTRLSVL.

Note on this clone: A junction boundary mismatches the germline segment, possibly from a read error. Other DNA sequences in the same sample also yield this CDR3. The chain carries TRBV7-6 and TRBJ2-2; TRBD1 matches 8 bases. Germline loops: CDR1 SGHVS, CDR2 FNYEAQ. The CDR3 has 15 amino acids. DNA of the CDR3: TGTGCCAGCAGACAGGGGGTCTTGAACACTGGGGAGCTGTTTTTT. It yields the protein CASRQGVLNTGELFF.

CDR3 nucleotides: TGCGCCAGCAGCTTGGGTTTGACTAGCGGGGAACAAGAGACCCAGTACTTC. Amino acid sequence: CASSLGLTSGEQETQYF. J is TRBJ2-5 and V is TRBV5-1; TRBD2 aligns across 11 bases. The junction had 6 bases not matched to a gene; V was cut back by 0 bases and J by 2 bases. This CDR3 region has 17 residues. The V gene's germline CDR1 is SGHRS and CDR2 YFSETQ.

V is TRBV19 and J is TRBJ1-6, with D unresolved. CDR3 length equals 14 residues. V shed 1 base and J shed 10 bases, with 11 bases lying between them. Germline V gives CDR1 LNHDA, CDR2 SQIVND (reference sequence). CDR3 bases: TGTGCCAGTAGTATAGGGGGAGGGAGATCACCCCTCCACTTT. Translated, it gives CASSIGGGRSPLHF.

The genes are TRBV6-5 and TRBJ2-1; 11 bases map to TRBD1. Looked up from germline, CDR1 is MNHEY and CDR2 is SVGAGI. With V trimmed by 0 bases and J by 7 bases, 5 bases remained unmatched. The CDR3 has 16 residues. CDR3 in amino acids: CASSYSGGTGGNEQFF. The CDR3, as DNA: TGTGCCAGCAGTTACTCGGGTGGGACAGGGGGGAATGAGCAGTTCTTC.

In its sample, this clone was seen a few times. The chain combines TRBV6-1 with TRBJ2-3; TRBD1 might be the D (6 bases). This CDR3 has 15 residues. Germline assignment: CDR1 MNHNS and CDR2 SASEGT. V shed 3 bases and J shed 6 bases, with 16 bases lying between them. CDR3 sequence reads: CASSDRDTLTDTQYF. For the CDR3, the DNA is TGTGCCAGCAGTGACAGGGACACTCTTACCGATACGCAGTATTTT.

This sequence joins TRBV5-1 and TRBJ2-3, with 15 positions matching TRBD2. Looked up from germline, CDR1 is SGHRS and CDR2 is YFSETQ. This CDR3 spans 19 amino acids. Unmatched junction bases numbered 9, after V lost 4 bases and J lost 0 bases. The CDR3 DNA follows: TGCGCCAGCAGCCCCGGACTAGCGGGGGGGCGTGCTAGCACAGATACGCAGTATTTT. It encodes CASSPGLAGGRASTDTQYF.

The chain links TRBV27 to TRBJ2-3, with 8 bases fitting TRBD1. From germline, CDR1 is MNHEY and CDR2 SMNVEV (reference sequence). V lost 5 bases, J lost 5 bases, and 9 bases stayed unmatched. The CDR3 has 15 residues. As DNA, the CDR3 is TGTGCCAGCAGTGAGGACAGGGTGGGCAGAGATACGCAGTATTTT. Translated: CASSEDRVGRDTQYF.

The chain couples TRBV10-3 to TRBJ2-7; 9 bases are a match to TRBD2. V was pared by 9 bases and J by 0 bases, with 6 bases of the junction left unmatched. The germline CDR1 and CDR2 sequences are ENHRY and SYGVKD. CDR3 size: 14 residues. CDR3 region: CAIFGRGGSYEQYF. CDR3 coding DNA: TGTGCCATTTTCGGGCGGGGGGGCTCCTACGAGCAGTACTTC.

As DNA, the CDR3 is TGTGCCAGCAGTTTATCGACCTGGGACAGGGTCCAGTATTTT. It specifies CASSLSTWDRVQYF. V usage is TRBV27 and J usage is TRBJ2-3, with 9 bases identical to TRBD1. With V trimmed by 0 bases and J by 12 bases, 7 bases remained unmatched. Per germline, CDR1 MNHEY and CDR2 SMNVEV (reference sequence). The CDR3 sequence is 14 residues long.

Written as DNA, the CDR3 is TGTGCCAGCAGACCCGCCGGGGGCCAAGAGACCCAGTACTTC. Translated, it gives CASRPAGGQETQYF. The chain links TRBV7-6 to TRBJ2-5; D might be TRBD2 (6 bases). The CDR3 has 14 residues. Trimming stripped 6 bases from V and 1 base from J, with 12 bases between. Germline CDR1 and CDR2: SGHVS and FNYEAQ.

This chain links TRBV29-1 with TRBJ2-3; perhaps TRBD1 as D (6 bases). Germline V gives CDR1 SQVTM, CDR2 ANQGSEA. CDR3 length equals 15 residues. Trimming cost V 7 bases and J 4 bases, with 21 bases left between them. As DNA, the CDR3 is TGCAGCGCTCCCGCCCAACAGGGCTCCCCAGATACGCAGTATTTT. It encodes CSAPAQQGSPDTQYF.

The V gene is TRBV6-1, the J gene TRBJ1-2; the D is unclear. The germline CDR1 and CDR2 sequences are MNHNS and SASEGT. V was clipped by 2 bases and J by 4 bases, with 8 bases between them. The CDR3 loop spans 13 amino acids. CDR3 region: CASSESGSYGYTF. For the CDR3, the DNA is TGTGCCAGCAGTGAATCGGGATCCTATGGCTACACCTTC.

This rearrangement joins TRBV14 to TRBJ2-1, with 9 bases aligning to TRBD1. V gave up 2 bases and J gave up 6 bases; unmatched junction bases: 5. From germline, CDR1 is SGHDN and CDR2 FVKESK. This CDR3 comprises 15 residues. The CDR3 is CASSQRDRVSNEQFF. The CDR3 region has the DNA TGTGCCAGCAGCCAACGGGACAGGGTGTCCAATGAGCAGTTCTTC. The variable domain in full, completed from reference TRBV14 and TRBJ2-1, reads EAGVTQFPSHSVIEKGQTVTLRCDPISGHDNLYWYRRVMGKEIKFLLHFVKESKQDESGMPNNRFLAERTGGTYSTLKVQPAELEDSGVYFCASSQRDRVSNEQFFGPGTRLTVL.

The chain joins TRBV2 to TRBJ2-5; TRBD2 matches 11 bases. CDR3 length: 15 residues. V shed 8 bases and J 5 bases; nucleotides not matched to a gene: 10. Germline loops: CDR1 SNHLY, CDR2 FYNNEI. In nucleotides, the CDR3 is TGTGCCAGCCAATTAGCGGGGGGGGTCGGGGAGACCCAGTACTTC. This translates into CASQLAGGVGETQYF.

The rearrangement links TRBV18 to TRBJ1-6; the D is unclear. From germline, CDR1 is KGHSH and CDR2 LQKENI. The CDR3 totals 16 residues. V lost 6 bases and J lost 10, with 22 bases in between. The CDR3 is CASSSTAERIGSPLHF. The CDR3, as DNA: TGTGCCAGCTCTTCAACGGCCGAGCGGATTGGATCACCCCTCCACTTT.

J is TRBJ2-3 and V is TRBV7-8, with no clear D. This CDR3 is built from 13 residues. The germline V and J ends were trimmed by 3 bases and 0 bases, with 4 bases remaining between them. Germline loops: CDR1 SGHVS, CDR2 FQNEAQ. CDR3: CASSFSSTDTQYF. The CDR3 DNA follows: TGTGCCAGCAGCTTCTCTAGCACAGATACGCAGTATTTT.

The rearrangement links TRBV7-2 to TRBJ2-5, with 12 bases lining up with TRBD2. The CDR3 contains 16 residues. V trimming: 1 base; J trimming: 9 bases; junction bases outside the gene matches: 9. CDR1 SGHTA and CDR2 FQGNSA come from the germline V gene. As DNA, the CDR3 is TGTGCCAGCAGCTTAGAAGCTAGCGGGGGGGCACTTGCCCAGTACTTC. It encodes CASSLEASGGALAQYF.

In its sample, this clone was seen a few times. The J gene is TRBJ2-1, the V gene TRBV19; 12 nucleotides match TRBD2. Germline V CDR1 and CDR2: LNHDA, SQIVND (reference sequence). The trim removed 6 bases at V and 7 bases at J, leaving 7 bases unmatched. The CDR3 has 15 residues. The CDR3 region has the DNA TGTGCCAGTAGCCGAACTAGCGGGGGGCCTAATGAGCAGTTCTTC. Translated: CASSRTSGGPNEQFF.

This chain connects TRBV4-2 to TRBJ1-2; a possible D gene is TRBD1 (6 bases). The CDR3 extends over 15 amino acids. V shed 0 bases and J shed 5 bases, with 13 bases lying between them. CDR1 is LGHNA, CDR2 YNFKEQ, per germline. In DNA, the CDR3 is TGTGCCAGCAGCCAAGACCTACAGGGTAGATATGGCTACACCTTC. Residues: CASSQDLQGRYGYTF.

The table lists this clone with a few counts. The chain joins TRBV30 to TRBJ2-6; no firm D call. With 2 bases removed from V and 1 base from J, the gap between germline ends came to 9 bases. The CDR3 is 15 amino acids. Germline values: CDR1 GTSNPN, CDR2 SVGIG (reference sequence). CDR3 sequence reads: CAWSPNRSGANVLTF. The CDR3 DNA sequence: TGTGCCTGGAGTCCAAACAGATCTGGGGCCAACGTCCTGACTTTC.

This clone has a single count. The CDR3 nucleotides are TGTGCCAGCAGTGTAGCGGGACAGGGGGCCGGGGCTTTCTTT. This translates into CASSVAGQGAGAFF. The chain couples TRBV2 to TRBJ1-1, with 12 bases matching TRBD1. Germline V gene data show CDR1 as SNHLY and CDR2 as FYNNEI. CDR3 length: 14 residues. With 4 bases clipped from V and 11 bases from J, the junction kept 8 bases outside the gene matches.

The gene calls are TRBV7-7 and TRBJ2-1; D is perhaps TRBD2 (7 bases). Germline CDR1 SSHAT, CDR2 FNYEAQ (reference sequence). The length of the CDR3 is 15 residues. Trimming cost V 5 bases and J 6 bases, with 17 bases left between them. As DNA, the CDR3 is TGTGCCAGCAGCCCGAGCGGGACAACGAGCAATGAGCAGTTCTTC. Amino acid sequence: CASSPSGTTSNEQFF.

The chain uses TRBV25-1 and TRBJ2-5; no clear D. With the DNA end fitting TRBJ2-7 better, the J assignment may be wrong. Germline CDR1 and CDR2: MGHDK and SYGVNS. CDR3 length equals 16 residues. CDR3 sequence (DNA): TGTGCCAGCCTCCAACTACGGAGAGAGAGATCCTACGAGCAGTACTTC. Translated: CASLQLRRERSYEQYF.

The genes are TRBV7-2 and TRBJ1-2; maybe TRBD1 (5 bases). The germline V gene has CDR1 SGHTA and CDR2 FQGNSA. V was shortened by 1 base and J by 1 base, with 13 bases between the two germline ends. CDR3 length: 16 residues. The CDR3 coding sequence is TGTGCCAGCAGCTTAGTAGGCCAGGGCAGTAACTATGGCTACACCTTC. This translates into CASSLVGQGSNYGYTF.

This clone occurred a few times. The chain combines TRBV19 with TRBJ2-2; the match to TRBD1 covers 7 bases. V lost 4 bases, J lost 4 bases, and 6 bases stayed unmatched. This CDR3 is built from 15 residues. Germline V lookup: CDR1 LNHDA, CDR2 SQIVND (reference sequence). CDR3 coding DNA: TGTGCCAGTAGTAGAAGGGGGCGCGGCACCGGGGAGCTGTTTTTT. Amino acids: CASSRRGRGTGELFF.